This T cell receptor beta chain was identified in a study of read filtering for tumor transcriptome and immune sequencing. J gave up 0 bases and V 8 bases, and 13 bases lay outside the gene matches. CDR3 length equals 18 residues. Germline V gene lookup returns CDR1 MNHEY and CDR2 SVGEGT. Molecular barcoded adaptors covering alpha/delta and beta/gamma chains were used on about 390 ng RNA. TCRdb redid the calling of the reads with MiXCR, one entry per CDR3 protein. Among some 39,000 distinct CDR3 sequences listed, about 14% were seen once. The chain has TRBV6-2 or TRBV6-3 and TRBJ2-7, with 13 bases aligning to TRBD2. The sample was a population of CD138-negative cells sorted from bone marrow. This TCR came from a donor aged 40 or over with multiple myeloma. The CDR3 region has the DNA TGTGCCAGCGGGGGACCGGGACTAGCGGGGCACAGCTCCTACGAGCAGTACTTC. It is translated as CASGGPGLAGHSSYEQYF.